This entry concerns a single TCR beta chain. What it binds is unknown. The data derive from a study of PD-1 blockade in classical Hodgkin lymphoma. Study-wide points: It was CD4+ TCR diversity, not CD8+, that rose significantly by C4D1.

Every patient relapsed after autologous stem cell transplantation, and brentuximab vedotin exposure varied. CDR3 size: 14 residues. Germline CDR1 and CDR2: SGHAT and FQNNGV. Trimming took off 5 bases at V and 1 base at J, with 9 bases between the two ends. Some clones are missing from TCRdb's copy, which holds only in-frame ones; the method was immunoSEQ multiplex PCR. The repertoire has a few thousand clones, 66% of them found once; the top ten carry around 55%. The sequence came from a human donor with classical Hodgkin lymphoma. The chain combines TRBV11-2 with TRBJ2-1; unclear D gene. This specimen consisted of peripheral blood mononuclear cells (PBMCs), obtained before the second cycle of nivolumab. The CDR3 here is CASSSYVSYNEQFF. Here the CDR3 DNA reads TGTGCCAGCAGCAGCTACGTTTCCTACAATGAGCAGTTCTTC.